These T cell receptor beta chains were read from a single sample in a study of Ad26.COV2.S vaccination and SARS-CoV-2 variants. Profiling relied on immunoSEQ multiplex PCR, and the TCRdb table lists in-frame clones only, not all of them. The sample shows under 600,000 clones, approximately 90% of them seen only once. The specimen comprised peripheral blood, sampled in a trial of Ad26.COV2.S vaccine versus placebo. These receptors all stem from a person between 18 and 59 years old who received the Ad26.COV2.S COVID-19 vaccine or a placebo. Both conserved end residues are part of each CDR3. A D gene is named only where the DNA matches it firmly. Part of the rows lack a size; the others show once, few, many or a class for expanded clones.

J gene	clone size	D gene	V gene	CDR3 protein	CDR3 DNA
TRBJ2-1	.	TRBD2	TRBV7-2	CASSLSGGGSKISYNEQFF	TGTGCCAGCAGCTTATCTGGCGGGGGTTCCAAGATCTCCTACAATGAGCAGTTCTTC
TRBJ2-5	.	.	TRBV7-3	CASSLDFYQETQYF	TGTGCCAGCAGCTTAGATTTCTACCAAGAGACCCAGTACTTC
TRBJ2-3	.	TRBD2	TRBV7-9	CASSLAISGISGTDTQYF	TGTGCCAGCAGCTTAGCCATCAGCGGGATCAGCGGTACAGATACGCAGTATTTT
TRBJ2-1	.	TRBD2	TRBV13	CASSSMAGTSVFEWTDNEQFF	TGTGCCAGCAGCTCGATGGCCGGGACTAGCGTCTTTGAATGGACCGACAATGAGCAGTTCTTC
TRBJ2-3	few	.	TRBV19	CASRPRGTEGTDTQYF	TGTGCCAGTAGACCACGGGGCACCGAGGGCACAGATACGCAGTATTTT
TRBJ2-1	.	.	TRBV12-3/TRBV12-4	CASTRVRGGEQFF	TGTGCCAGCACCAGAGTCAGAGGGGGTGAGCAGTTCTTC
TRBJ2-5	.	TRBD2	TRBV27	CASSPGTSGGLGETQYF	TGTGCCAGCAGTCCAGGGACTAGCGGGGGGTTAGGAGAGACCCAGTACTTC
TRBJ1-5	.	TRBD1	TRBV4-3	CASSLWEGAGSQPQHF	TGCGCCAGCAGCCTATGGGAGGGGGCAGGTAGTCAGCCCCAGCATTTT
TRBJ1-3	.	.	TRBV4-2	CASSLNRRAGGNTIYF	TGTGCCAGCAGCCTGAATCGTCGGGCGGGAGGAAACACCATATATTTT
TRBJ1-1	few	.	TRBV18	CASSRMNTEAFF	TGTGCCAGCTCACGGATGAACACTGAAGCTTTCTTT
TRBJ2-7	.	.	TRBV11-3	CASSAGSGETSYEQYF	TGTGCCAGCAGCGCGGGATCAGGGGAGACCTCCTACGAGCAGTACTTC
TRBJ2-6	.	.	TRBV19	CASSLSVTRVASGANVLTF	TGTGCCAGTAGTCTGTCAGTAACTCGTGTGGCCTCTGGGGCCAACGTCCTGACTTTC